One and the same sample provided the 21 T cell receptor beta chains below, sequenced in a study of blood T cell repertoires in COVID-19. Some clones are missing from TCRdb's copy, which holds only in-frame ones; the method was immunoSEQ multiplex PCR. The data contain around 470,000 clones, roughly nine tenths of them singletons. Sequences were obtained from peripheral blood. These receptors all come from a man aged 18 to 30 with COVID-19, enrolled during active disease.

The chain combines TRBV9 with TRBJ2-3; possible D gene TRBD2, 5 bases. Per germline, CDR1 SGDLS and CDR2 YYNGEE. The V end lost 3 bases, the J end lost 1 base, and 9 bases lay between the germline ends. The CDR3 totals 14 residues. The CDR3 nucleotides are TGTGCCAGCAGCGCAGCAGCGGGCACAGATACGCAGTATTTT. Translation: CASSAAAGTDTQYF.

This clone was recorded only once. This chain uses TRBV18 with TRBJ2-7; D not certain. The CDR3 is 13 amino acids. Per germline, CDR1 KGHSH and CDR2 LQKENI. The V gene lost 3 bases and the J gene lost 0 bases, with 6 bases spanning the gap. The CDR3 is CASSPRVSYEQYF. The CDR3 DNA reads TGTGCCAGCTCACCGCGAGTCTCCTACGAGCAGTACTTC. Full variable domain (outside the CDR3, taken from reference TRBV18 and TRBJ2-7): NAGVMQNPRHLVRRRGQEARLRCSPMKGHSHVYWYRQLPEEGLKFMVYLQKENIIDESGMPKERFSAEFPKEGPSILRIQQVVRGDSAAYFCASSPRVSYEQYFGPGTRLTVT.

The table lists this clone with a count of one. This rearrangement joins TRBV19 to TRBJ2-2, with D tentatively TRBD2 (6 bases). V lost 7 bases, J lost 3 bases, and 18 bases lay in between. CDR1 LNHDA and CDR2 SQIVND come from the germline V gene (reference sequence). The CDR3 covers 16 residues. The CDR3 nucleotides read TGTGCCAGTATCGGGAGTCGGTGGGGTGACACCGGGGAGCTGTTTTTT. This codes for CASIGSRWGDTGELFF.

DNA for the CDR3: TGTGCCAGCAGCGTTGAAGGACTAGCAGCATCCAATGAGCAGTTCTTC. Protein sequence: CASSVEGLAASNEQFF. The chain uses TRBV9 and TRBJ2-1; 8 nucleotides agree with TRBD2. CDR3 size: 16 residues. Germline CDR1 and CDR2: SGDLS and YYNGEE. V gave up 2 bases and J gave up 6 bases; unmatched junction bases: 10.

The rearrangement links TRBV5-4 to TRBJ2-2, with 9 bases that match TRBD2. CDR1 is SGHNT and CDR2 is YYREEE in the germline V gene (reference sequence). The CDR3 is made up of 16 amino acids. J gave up 6 bases and V 2 bases, and 8 bases lay outside the gene matches. The chain's CDR3 is CASSFPREGPPGELFF. The DNA for the CDR3 is TGTGCCAGCAGCTTTCCGCGGGAGGGCCCTCCCGGGGAGCTGTTTTTT.

The chain links TRBV21-1 to TRBJ1-6; TRBD1 is taken as the D call from the table, unchecked against the DNA. TRBV21-1 represents a pseudogene. The CDR3 is made up of 16 amino acids. The CDR3 nucleotides are TGTGCCAGCATCAAAGAGGGGAATGGTAGGAATTCACCCCTCCACTTT. As protein: CASIKEGNGRNSPLHF.

The V gene is TRBV6-6, the J gene TRBJ1-4, with D possibly matching TRBD1 (6 bases). This CDR3 contains 15 residues. Germline lookup yields CDR1 MNHNY and CDR2 SVGAGI (reference sequence). V shed 2 bases and J shed 3 bases, with 10 bases lying between them. The CDR3 DNA follows: TGTGCCAGCAGTTACCCACAGGGATCTAATGAAAAACTGTTTTTT. Encoded protein: CASSYPQGSNEKLFF.

The CDR3 nucleotides are TGTGCCAGCGGTCCTACGGGACAGGGGGCAAGGGAGCAGTACTTC. Translated: CASGPTGQGAREQYF. The chain carries TRBV7-9 and TRBJ2-7, with TRBD1 matching 12 bases. The CDR3 contains 15 residues. CDR1 is SEHNR and CDR2 is FQNEAQ in the germline V gene (reference sequence). V shed 8 bases, J shed 7 bases, and the junction held 12 bases outside the gene matches.

This clone was observed many times. The rearrangement links TRBV11-3 to TRBJ2-2; TRBD2 is a possible D gene (6 bases). This CDR3 has 14 amino acids. V dropped 5 bases and J dropped 7 bases, with 14 bases sitting between them. CDR1 SGHNT and CDR2 YENEEA come from the germline V gene. In DNA, the CDR3 is TGTGCCAGCAGCCCTAGACTAGGTGACGGGGAGCTGTTTTTT. Residues: CASSPRLGDGELFF.

This chain joins TRBV11-2 and TRBJ2-7; 9 bases are shared with TRBD1. CDR1 SGHAT and CDR2 FQNNGV come from the germline V gene. V lost 1 base and J lost 3; bases outside the gene matches: 4. CDR3 size: 15 residues. The CDR3 DNA reads TGTGCCAGCAGCTTAGGCGGGGGACAGGGCTACGAGCAGTACTTC. This codes for CASSLGGGQGYEQYF. Full variable domain (remainder filled in from reference TRBV11-2 and TRBJ2-7): EAGVAQSPRYKIIEKRQSVAFWCNPISGHATLYWYQQILGQGPKLLIQFQNNGVVDDSQLPKDRFSAERLKGVDSTLKIQPAKLEDSAVYLCASSLGGGQGYEQYFGPGTRLTVT.

This chain joins TRBV19 and TRBJ2-3, with a weak D call TRBD1 (5 bases). V was pared by 6 bases and J by 4 bases, with 17 bases between. The CDR3 has 15 amino acids. Germline V lookup: CDR1 LNHDA, CDR2 SQIVND (reference sequence). This chain's CDR3 is CASRYSLWGPDTQYF. The CDR3 DNA reads as TGTGCCAGTAGATATTCCCTCTGGGGCCCAGATACGCAGTATTTT.

This clone was seen a few times. This rearrangement joins TRBV5-1 to TRBJ2-7, with a possible D match to TRBD2 (6 bases). Trimming shortened V by 4 bases and J by 4 bases, and 9 bases separated the two germline ends. Looked up from germline, CDR1 is SGHRS and CDR2 is YFSETQ. This CDR3 contains 12 residues. This chain's CDR3 is CASSEGRYEQYF. The CDR3 DNA is TGCGCCAGCAGCGAGGGGAGGTACGAGCAGTACTTC. The complete variable domain, with remaining parts taken from reference TRBV5-1 and TRBJ2-7, reads KAGVTQTPRYLIKTRGQQVTLSCSPISGHRSVSWYQQTPGQGLQFLFEYFSETQRNKGNFPGRFSGRQFSNSRSEMNVSTLELGDSALYLCASSEGRYEQYFGPGTRLTVT.

The chain joins TRBV19 to TRBJ2-1; the D gene is possibly TRBD2 (7 bases). CDR1 is LNHDA and CDR2 is SQIVND in the germline V gene (reference sequence). Trimming took 7 bases from V and 4 from J, leaving 14 bases between them. The CDR3 length is 14 residues. CDR3 DNA: TGTGCCAGTAAAGGGGGGGCCTCTTACAATGAGCAGTTCTTC. This translates into CASKGGASYNEQFF. Filled out from reference TRBV19 and TRBJ2-1, the complete variable domain reads DGGITQSPKYLFRKEGQNVTLSCEQNLNHDAMYWYRQDPGQGLRLIYYSQIVNDFQKGDIAEGYSVSREKKESFPLTVTSAQKNPTAFYLCASKGGASYNEQFFGPGTRLTVL.

V gene TRBV18 combines with J gene TRBJ1-1; D is undetermined. V was cut by 2 bases and J by 5 bases, with 9 bases left in between. Germline V gene sequence: CDR1 KGHSH, CDR2 LQKENI. The CDR3 sequence is 13 residues long. CDR3 protein: CASSPASETEAFF. CDR3 nucleotides: TGTGCCAGCTCACCAGCTTCTGAGACTGAAGCTTTCTTT.

This chain links TRBV27 with TRBJ1-4; D gene uncertain. CDR3 length: 15 amino acids. The germline V and J ends were trimmed by 5 bases and 0 bases, with 10 bases remaining between them. The germline gives CDR1 MNHEY, CDR2 SMNVEV (reference sequence). This chain's CDR3 is CASSPLGATNEKLFF. Here the CDR3 DNA reads TGTGCCAGCAGTCCCCTGGGAGCAACTAATGAAAAACTGTTTTTT.

V and J are TRBV11-3 and TRBJ2-7, with unresolved D. Trimming pared 6 bases from V and 2 bases from J, leaving 8 bases between. Per the germline V gene, CDR1 is SGHNT and CDR2 is YENEEA. The CDR3 has 12 amino acids. This CDR3 reads CASSSDTYEQYF. The DNA of the CDR3 is TGTGCCAGCAGTTCCGACACCTACGAGCAGTACTTC.

This chain connects TRBV19 to TRBJ1-1; 12 positions agree with TRBD1. The CDR3 covers 14 residues. From germline, CDR1 is LNHDA and CDR2 SQIVND (reference sequence). V dropped 5 bases and J dropped 7; count of bases not matched to a gene: 5. CDR3 DNA: TGTGCCAGTAGTCGGGACAGGGGGCGGAATGAAGCTTTCTTT. This gives the protein CASSRDRGRNEAFF.

V gene TRBV9 combines with J gene TRBJ2-3, with 9 bases lining up with TRBD2. Germline assignment: CDR1 SGDLS and CDR2 YYNGEE. This CDR3 spans 19 amino acids. V dropped 4 bases and J dropped 0; count of bases not matched to a gene: 15. CDR3 DNA sequence: TGTGCCAGCAGCCCCGGGTTGGGACTAGCAATGGGGAGCACAGATACGCAGTATTTT. The encoded protein is CASSPGLGLAMGSTDTQYF.

The rearrangement joins TRBV19 to TRBJ2-3; tentative D call: TRBD2 (6 bases). Deletions cut 6 bases from V and 3 bases from J, with 13 bases between. Germline CDR1 LNHDA, CDR2 SQIVND (reference sequence). The CDR3 contains 14 residues. CDR3 in amino acids: CASRYDGTTDTQYF. Written as DNA, the CDR3 is TGTGCCAGTAGATATGACGGGACTACAGATACGCAGTATTTT.

J is TRBJ2-7 and V is TRBV2, with no clear D. The CDR3 extends over 13 amino acids. The germline V gene encodes CDR1 SNHLY and CDR2 FYNNEI. V lost 4 bases and J 4 bases, leaving 11 bases between the germline ends. The CDR3 region is CASSVAYEYEQYF. The CDR3 nucleotides are TGTGCCAGCAGTGTAGCATACGAGTACGAGCAGTACTTC.

The chain joins TRBV9 to TRBJ2-3; no definite D call. The germline gives CDR1 SGDLS, CDR2 YYNGEE. The CDR3 covers 14 residues. Trimming stripped 3 bases from V and 0 bases from J, with 8 bases between. The CDR3: CASSDTRSTDTQYF. The CDR3 region has the DNA TGTGCCAGCAGCGATACCAGGAGCACAGATACGCAGTATTTT.